The sequence of this T cell receptor (beta chain) was determined in a study of cytotoxic CD8 clonotypes in ibrutinib-treated CLL. Regarding the study as a whole: Baseline clonality, above age-matched healthy donor levels, tracked circulating CD8+ T-cell counts.

The germline CDR1 and CDR2 sequences are MGHRA and YSYEKL. This CDR3 contains 20 residues. V lost 2 bases and J lost 2; bases outside the gene matches: 15. With sequencing, the targeted depth ranged from 1 in 200,000 to 1 in 1 million T cells. Sequencing was performed with immunoSEQ multiplex PCR; in TCRdb, only in-frame clones are kept and a portion is missing. Counted here are tens of thousands of clones, 75% occurring once; the ten biggest clones make up approximately 7.3%. This clone has more than one count but fewer than ten. Its cognate antigen is unknown. The origin of this receptor is a human donor with chronic lymphocytic leukemia. The chain couples TRBV4-1 to TRBJ2-2; 9 nucleotides align to TRBD2. This material consisted of PBMCs, taken before ibrutinib treatment. The DNA for the CDR3 is TGCGCCAGCAGCCAATTTCCTGGTCTTGTTAGCGGGAGTAACACCGGGGAGCTGTTTTTT. Translation: CASSQFPGLVSGSNTGELFF.